This T cell receptor beta chain appears in the sequencing data of a study of identical twins. CDR3 length: 16 amino acids. Germline CDR1 and CDR2: MDHEN and SYDVKM. Trimming took 2 bases from V and 2 from J; bases not matched to a gene: 7. Using its own MiXCR run on the 5' RACE reads, TCRdb lists one record per CDR3 protein. The sample has 1.5 million to 2 million distinct CDR3 sequences, about 31% seen once. Points from the study as a whole: Models underpredicted monozygotic twin sharing of out-of-frame TCR alpha. Analyses of zero insertions could be partly confounded by invariant MAIT and iNKT cells.

This clonotype was seen more than once but under ten times. The target antigen is unknown. Sequencing was done on a sample of cord blood. The source of this sequence is a newborn girl in good health. The chain uses TRBV28 and TRBJ2-5; 8 bases line up with TRBD1. The CDR3 loop reads CASSLTPQGGQETQYF. CDR3 coding DNA: TGTGCCAGCAGTTTAACCCCACAGGGGGGTCAAGAGACCCAGTACTTC.